Presented here are 24 T cell receptor beta chains from one specimen sequenced in a study of neoadjuvant anti-PD-1 for oral cavity cancer. Clones were read by immunoSEQ multiplex PCR, and TCRdb kept only the in-frame ones, dropping some. The table records about 37,000 clones, roughly 35% of them present only once. Described time point: after neoadjuvant nivolumab, at surgical resection. This sample comprised tumor tissue, obtained after nivolumab (anti-PD-1) treatment. All receptors come from a person aged 35-79 years with oral cavity squamous cell carcinoma.

This clone appeared a few times. The rearrangement links TRBV28 to TRBJ1-5, with D unclear. Germline lookup yields CDR1 MDHEN and CDR2 SYDVKM. V lost 5 bases, J lost 9 bases, and 14 bases lay in between. The CDR3 runs 13 residues. The CDR3 spells CASSQESRRPQHF. CDR3 in DNA: TGTGCCAGCAGTCAAGAGTCAAGGAGGCCCCAGCATTTT.

For this clone: Given a far larger clone just one base away, this is likely a sequencing read error. CDR3 protein: CASSLRSGVNGYTF. The CDR3 nucleotides are TGTGCCAGCAGCTTGCGTTCGGGGGTTAATGGCTACACCTTC. The genes are TRBV5-6 and TRBJ1-2, with D possibly TRBD1 on 5 matching bases. CDR1 is SGHDT, CDR2 YYEEEE, per germline. The CDR3 totals 14 residues. V was shortened by 1 base and J by 6 bases, with 13 bases between the two germline ends.

CDR3 amino acids: CASSLPGGNTEAFF. The CDR3 bases are TGTGCCAGCAGCTTGCCAGGGGGAAACACTGAAGCTTTCTTT. The chain carries TRBV7-8 and TRBJ1-1; 7 nucleotides match TRBD1. Per the germline V gene, CDR1 is SGHVS and CDR2 is FQNEAQ. There are 14 residues in the CDR3. Trimming removed 3 bases from V and 2 bases from J; junction bases left unmatched: 3. The whole variable domain, filled in from reference TRBV7-8 and TRBJ1-1, reads GAGVSQSPRYKVAKRGQDVALRCDPISGHVSLFWYQQALGQGPEFLTYFQNEAQLDKSGLPSDRFFAERPEGSVSTLKIQRTQQEDSAVYLCASSLPGGNTEAFFGQGTRLTVV.

This clone was picked up one time. The V and J genes are TRBV2 and TRBJ1-2; D uncertain. This CDR3 region has 14 residues. V shed 7 bases and J shed 2 bases, with 14 bases lying between them. Germline CDR1 and CDR2: SNHLY and FYNNEI. The chain's CDR3 is CASINNLWNYGYTF. The CDR3 DNA reads TGTGCCAGCATTAACAACCTTTGGAACTATGGCTACACCTTC.

The chain is built from TRBV19 and TRBJ2-2; 8 bases align to TRBD2. CDR1 LNHDA and CDR2 SQIVND come from the germline V gene (reference sequence). The V and J ends lost 0 bases and 3 bases, in that order; junction bases with no gene match: 6. The CDR3 spans 17 residues. DNA for the CDR3: TGTGCCAGTAGTATAGACACTAGCGGATCTTACACCGGGGAGCTGTTTTTT. It yields the protein CASSIDTSGSYTGELFF. The complete variable domain, with remaining parts taken from reference TRBV19 and TRBJ2-2, reads DGGITQSPKYLFRKEGQNVTLSCEQNLNHDAMYWYRQDPGQGLRLIYYSQIVNDFQKGDIAEGYSVSREKKESFPLTVTSAQKNPTAFYLCASSIDTSGSYTGELFFGEGSRLTVL.

This sequence joins TRBV6-5 and TRBJ1-3; possibly TRBD1 for D (6 bases). The CDR3 sequence is 14 residues long. The V end was cut by 6 bases, the J end by 4 bases, with 13 bases between. The V gene's germline CDR1 is MNHEY and CDR2 SVGAGI. In DNA, the CDR3 is TGTGCCAGCAGGCCACAGGGTGCCGGAAACACCATATATTTT. Its translation: CASRPQGAGNTIYF.

J is TRBJ2-5 and V is TRBV5-1, with 7 positions matching TRBD1. The germline gives CDR1 SGHRS, CDR2 YFSETQ. The CDR3 extends over 14 amino acids. With V trimmed by 6 bases and J by 5 bases, 10 bases remained unmatched. CDR3 in amino acids: CASNRDSPVETQYF. The CDR3, as DNA: TGCGCCAGCAACCGGGACAGTCCCGTCGAGACCCAGTACTTC.

The rearrangement links TRBV5-1 to TRBJ2-7, with D possibly TRBD1 on 6 matching bases. V was pared by 0 bases and J by 7 bases, with 14 bases between. CDR3 length: 14 amino acids. Germline V gene data show CDR1 as SGHRS and CDR2 as YFSETQ. The CDR3 reads CASSLAQTGEEQYF. CDR3 in DNA: TGCGCCAGCAGCTTGGCCCAGACAGGTGAAGAGCAGTACTTC.

V gene TRBV30 combines with J gene TRBJ2-7; tentative D call: TRBD2 (6 bases). The CDR3 has 15 residues. V lost 4 bases, J lost 1 base, and 17 bases lay in between. The germline V gene has CDR1 GTSNPN and CDR2 SVGIG (reference sequence). CDR3 protein: CAWNLKGGRSYEQYF. In DNA form, the CDR3 reads TGTGCCTGGAACCTCAAGGGAGGCCGATCCTACGAGCAGTACTTC.

The genes are TRBV15 and TRBJ2-5, with 7 bases matching TRBD1. The junction had 7 bases not matched to a gene; V was cut back by 5 bases and J by 1 base. Looked up from germline, CDR1 is LNHNV and CDR2 is YYDKDF (reference sequence). The CDR3 has 15 amino acids. CDR3 sequence: CATSGDRTGQETQYF. The CDR3 coding sequence is TGTGCCACCAGCGGGGATCGGACAGGCCAAGAGACCCAGTACTTC. Based on the CDR3 plus reference TRBV15 and TRBJ2-5, the full variable domain is DAMVIQNPRYQVTQFGKPVTLSCSQTLNHNVMYWYQQKSSQAPKLLFHYYDKDFNNEADTPDNFQSRRPNTSFCFLDIRSPGLGDTAMYLCATSGDRTGQETQYFGPGTRLLVL.

V and J are TRBV6-6 and TRBJ2-7; D might be TRBD1 (6 bases). Germline lookup yields CDR1 MNHNY and CDR2 SVGAGI (reference sequence). This CDR3 has 12 amino acids. The V gene lost 5 bases and the J gene lost 7 bases, with 12 bases spanning the gap. CDR3 sequence (DNA): TGTGCCAGCAGTACAGGGTTGGGAGAGCAGTACTTC. Its protein is CASSTGLGEQYF.

This clone has only one observation. The chain carries TRBV6-1 and TRBJ1-3; D gene uncertain. This CDR3 is built from 14 residues. Deletions cut 7 bases from V and 0 bases from J, with 10 bases between. Germline-derived CDR1 and CDR2 are MNHNS and SASEGT. The CDR3 here is CASILGGSGNTIYF. The DNA of the CDR3 is TGTGCCAGCATCTTAGGCGGCTCTGGAAACACCATATATTTT.

This chain uses TRBV5-4 with TRBJ2-1, with TRBD1 identical over 7 bases. Germline lookup yields CDR1 SGHNT and CDR2 YYREEE (reference sequence). The length of the CDR3 is 14 residues. V was clipped by 3 bases and J by 5 bases; unmatched bases: 5. CDR3 in amino acids: CASSSPDRDNEQFF. Here the CDR3 DNA reads TGTGCCAGCAGCTCCCCAGACAGGGACAATGAGCAGTTCTTC. Filled out from reference TRBV5-4 and TRBJ2-1, the complete variable domain reads ETGVTQSPTHLIKTRGQQVTLRCSSQSGHNTVSWYQQALGQGPQFIFQYYREEENGRGNFPPRFSGLQFPNYSSELNVNALELDDSALYLCASSSPDRDNEQFFGPGTRLTVL.

The chain employs TRBV5-1 and TRBJ2-5, with TRBD1 as a possible D gene (6 bases). The V gene lost 0 bases and the J gene lost 5 bases, with 17 bases spanning the gap. The CDR3 is 16 residues long. Per the germline V gene, CDR1 is SGHRS and CDR2 is YFSETQ. In DNA, the CDR3 is TGCGCCAGCAGCTTGGCTCCCACCGGGACACGGGAGACCCAGTACTTC. This sequence encodes CASSLAPTGTRETQYF.

CDR3 sequence (DNA): TGTGCCATCAGTGGAGAGGGTCAGCCCCAGCATTTT. This sequence encodes CAISGEGQPQHF. The chain combines TRBV10-3 with TRBJ1-5, with D hard to call. Germline V gene sequence: CDR1 ENHRY, CDR2 SYGVKD. V was trimmed by 4 bases and J by 6 bases, leaving 7 bases between them. The CDR3 covers 12 residues.

V usage is TRBV19 and J usage is TRBJ2-2; 8 bases match TRBD1. CDR3 size: 16 residues. The germline CDR1 and CDR2 sequences are LNHDA and SQIVND (reference sequence). V lost 5 bases, J lost 2 bases, and 7 bases stayed unmatched. CDR3 bases: TGTGCCAGTAGTCCCCGGGGACAGGCTAACACCGGGGAGCTGTTTTTT. As protein: CASSPRGQANTGELFF.

This chain joins TRBV6-5 and TRBJ2-1; D is undetermined. This CDR3 spans 15 amino acids. Germline CDR1 MNHEY, CDR2 SVGAGI. V gave up 7 bases and J gave up 3 bases, with 16 bases separating them. The CDR3 spells CASILTSDGYNEQFF. Here the CDR3 DNA reads TGTGCCAGCATCCTAACATCGGACGGCTACAATGAGCAGTTCTTC.

This clone came up a few times. V gene TRBV6-1 combines with J gene TRBJ1-2; weak D call: TRBD1 (5 bases). Trimming removed 4 bases from V and 1 base from J, with 13 bases in between. Germline assignment: CDR1 MNHNS and CDR2 SASEGT. The CDR3 has 15 residues. The CDR3 loop reads CASSGLEGNNYGYTF. The CDR3 coding sequence is TGTGCCAGCAGTGGTTTGGAGGGGAATAACTATGGCTACACCTTC.

This clone was seen only a few times. This chain links TRBV5-1 with TRBJ2-7; possibly TRBD1 for D (6 bases). The V end was cut by 3 bases, the J end by 2 bases, with 9 bases between. CDR3 size: 13 residues. CDR1 is SGHRS and CDR2 is YFSETQ in the germline V gene. The CDR3 region is CASSWDNTYEQYF. The CDR3 nucleotides are TGCGCCAGCAGCTGGGACAACACCTACGAGCAGTACTTC. The variable domain in full, with the rest retrieved from reference TRBV5-1 and TRBJ2-7, is KAGVTQTPRYLIKTRGQQVTLSCSPISGHRSVSWYQQTPGQGLQFLFEYFSETQRNKGNFPGRFSGRQFSNSRSEMNVSTLELGDSALYLCASSWDNTYEQYFGPGTRLTVT.

The V gene is TRBV9, the J gene TRBJ1-3; D uncertain. CDR1 is SGDLS, CDR2 YYNGEE, per germline. V was clipped by 0 bases and J by 0 bases, with 7 bases between them. The CDR3 runs to 15 residues. For the CDR3, the DNA is TGTGCCAGCAGCGTAGGCCCGTACTCTGGAAACACCATATATTTT. Protein: CASSVGPYSGNTIYF.

The CDR3 coding sequence is TGTGCCAGCAGCTTCGGAACCGGTGGGGTTAGCAATCAGCCCCAGCATTTT. It yields the protein CASSFGTGGVSNQPQHF. The V gene is TRBV7-9, the J gene TRBJ1-5, with D hard to call. V lost 3 bases, J lost 0 bases, and 15 bases lay in between. Germline-derived CDR1 and CDR2 are SEHNR and FQNEAQ (reference sequence). The CDR3 length is 17 residues.

The chain is built from TRBV28 and TRBJ2-7; tentatively, D is TRBD2 (5 bases). Germline CDR1 and CDR2: MDHEN and SYDVKM. The V gene lost 3 bases and the J gene lost 3 bases, with 9 bases spanning the gap. This CDR3 region has 13 residues. The CDR3 coding sequence is TGTGCCAGCAGTTTCGGAGGACTCTACGAGCAGTACTTC. This sequence encodes CASSFGGLYEQYF.

The chain couples TRBV4-1 to TRBJ2-7, with a weak D call TRBD2 (5 bases). V gave up 0 bases and J gave up 3 bases, with 9 bases separating them. The CDR3 runs 14 residues. Germline V CDR1 and CDR2: MGHRA, YSYEKL. DNA of the CDR3: TGCGCCAGCAGCCAAGAGCCGGGGAACTACGAGCAGTACTTC. This sequence encodes CASSQEPGNYEQYF.

This rearrangement joins TRBV4-2 to TRBJ2-3, with TRBD2 matching 10 bases. The CDR3 is 18 amino acids. Unmatched junction bases numbered 7, after V lost 1 base and J lost 0 bases. Germline V gene data show CDR1 as LGHNA and CDR2 as YNFKEQ. The CDR3 region is CASSQGLAGEPSTDTQYF. The CDR3 DNA reads TGTGCCAGCAGCCAAGGACTAGCGGGTGAACCTAGCACAGATACGCAGTATTTT.